A single sample is the source of the 22 T cell receptor beta chains below, sequenced in a study of CD8 T cells in Susac syndrome. RNA amounts of 0.5 to 1 ug underwent reverse transcription with random hexamers. MiXCR, run by TCRdb on the immunoSEQ multiplex PCR reads, gives a single entry per CDR3 protein. The profile covers roughly 100,000 distinct CDR3 sequences, with over 90% appearing a single time and around 0.33% taken by the ten largest. Sequenced material: CD4+ T cells from PBMCs. The receptors were gathered from a human donor with Susac syndrome.

V usage is TRBV29-1 and J usage is TRBJ2-3; TRBD2 matches 11 bases. Trimming removed 5 bases from V and 4 bases from J; junction bases left unmatched: 8. This CDR3 has 15 amino acids. Germline V gene data show CDR1 as SQVTM and CDR2 as ANQGSEA. The CDR3 nucleotides are TGCAGCGTTACCAGACTAGCGGGGAGTGCAGATACGCAGTATTTT. It yields the protein CSVTRLAGSADTQYF.

This clonotype was observed a single time. V and J are TRBV29-1 and TRBJ1-2; no clear D. Germline V gene sequence: CDR1 SQVTM, CDR2 ANQGSEA. The CDR3 is 15 amino acids. The V end lost 5 bases, the J end lost 7 bases, and 23 bases lay between the germline ends. DNA for the CDR3: TGCAGCGTTATCCCGCAGGCCCTCAGCACGATTGGCTACACCTTC. The encoded protein is CSVIPQALSTIGYTF.

The chain carries TRBV12-3 or TRBV12-4 and TRBJ2-5, with a tentative D call TRBD2 (6 bases). The CDR3 extends over 11 amino acids. Trimming shortened V by 8 bases and J by 2 bases, and 6 bases separated the two germline ends. In nucleotides, the CDR3 is TGTGCCAGCGGGGGGCAAGAGACCCAGTACTTC. Translating gives CASGGQETQYF.

The V gene is TRBV7-6, the J gene TRBJ1-1; 7 bases match TRBD1. This CDR3 is built from 14 residues. Germline loops: CDR1 SGHVS, CDR2 FNYEAQ. The V segment lost 8 bases and the J segment 0 bases; nucleotides outside the gene matches: 6. The CDR3 spells CASPAGTVNTEAFF. CDR3 sequence (DNA): TGTGCCAGCCCAGCTGGGACAGTGAACACTGAAGCTTTCTTT.

Here the CDR3 reads CAWKKGINEKLFF. The CDR3 nucleotides are TGTGCCTGGAAAAAGGGGATTAATGAAAAACTGTTTTTT. This rearrangement joins TRBV30 to TRBJ1-4; the D gene is possibly TRBD1 (5 bases). The CDR3 length is 13 residues. V dropped 4 bases and J dropped 4 bases, with 10 bases sitting between them. Germline CDR1 GTSNPN, CDR2 SVGIG (reference sequence).

In DNA form, the CDR3 reads TGTGCCACCAGTGACCCGGACGGTCGCCAACATTTT. Amino acids: CATSDPDGRQHF. The genes are TRBV24-1 and TRBJ1-5, with D uncertain. The CDR3 is 12 amino acids. V was cut by 4 bases and J by 16 bases, with 16 bases left in between. Germline values: CDR1 KGHDR, CDR2 SFDVKD.

This chain links TRBV7-3 with TRBJ2-1; 10 bases align to TRBD1. There are 15 residues in the CDR3. Looked up from germline, CDR1 is SGHTA and CDR2 is FQGTGA. The trim removed 6 bases at V and 2 bases at J, leaving 4 bases unmatched. The CDR3, as DNA: TGTGCCAGCAGGGTCGGACAGGGGGCCTACAATGAGCAGTTCTTC. It encodes CASRVGQGAYNEQFF. Filled out from reference TRBV7-3 and TRBJ2-1, the complete variable domain reads GAGVSQTPSNKVTEKGKYVELRCDPISGHTALYWYRQSLGQGPEFLIYFQGTGAADDSGLPNDRFFAVRPEGSVSTLKIQRTERGDSAVYLCASRVGQGAYNEQFFGPGTRLTVL.

The genes are TRBV6-5 and TRBJ1-6; possible D gene TRBD1, 6 bases. Trimming pared 6 bases from V and 10 bases from J, leaving 19 bases between. Germline CDR1 is MNHEY and CDR2 is SVGAGI. This CDR3 has 15 amino acids. This chain's CDR3 is CASSASNRVGSPLHF. The CDR3 DNA follows: TGTGCCAGCAGCGCCTCGAACAGGGTTGGGTCACCCCTCCACTTT.

Only one count was recorded for this clonotype. The chain joins TRBV2 to TRBJ2-5; the match to TRBD1 covers 8 bases. Germline assignment: CDR1 SNHLY and CDR2 FYNNEI. This CDR3 is 13 amino acids long. The ends lost 8 bases at V and 4 bases at J; junction bases unmatched: 6. CDR3 sequence reads: CASSFQGAETQYF. CDR3 sequence (DNA): TGTGCCAGCTCGTTCCAGGGGGCAGAGACCCAGTACTTC.

The chain has TRBV2 and TRBJ1-5; 7 bases match TRBD1. The CDR3 loop spans 15 amino acids. With 4 bases clipped from V and 7 bases from J, the junction kept 10 bases outside the gene matches. The germline gives CDR1 SNHLY, CDR2 FYNNEI. The CDR3 nucleotides are TGTGCCAGCAGTGGGGACAGCATGGGGCCCCAGCCCCAGCATTTT. Translated: CASSGDSMGPQPQHF.

The chain uses TRBV11-2 and TRBJ2-1; 7 nucleotides agree with TRBD2. This CDR3 spans 15 amino acids. V dropped 1 base and J dropped 9; count of bases not matched to a gene: 9. Germline values: CDR1 SGHAT, CDR2 FQNNGV. CDR3 residues: CASSLVRGGRGEQFF. DNA of the CDR3: TGTGCCAGCAGCTTAGTGCGCGGGGGACGCGGTGAGCAGTTCTTC.

V is TRBV28 and J is TRBJ2-7; D is ambiguous. The ends were cut back, 8 bases at V and 7 bases at J, with 12 bases in the middle. Germline V gene data show CDR1 as MDHEN and CDR2 as SYDVKM. The CDR3 has 11 amino acids. CDR3 loop: CASRLFREQYF. DNA of the CDR3: TGTGCCAGCCGCCTTTTTCGGGAGCAGTACTTC.

This clonotype was seen a single time. The CDR3 here is CATSGWDGASGNTIYF. CDR3 nucleotide sequence: TGTGCCACCAGCGGATGGGACGGAGCCTCTGGAAACACCATATATTTT. V gene TRBV15 combines with J gene TRBJ1-3, with TRBD1 as a possible D gene (5 bases). V lost 5 bases and J lost 0, with 14 bases in between. The CDR3 spans 16 residues. Germline lookup yields CDR1 LNHNV and CDR2 YYDKDF (reference sequence).

This chain joins TRBV20-1 and TRBJ1-2, with TRBD1 as a possible D gene (5 bases). V dropped 4 bases and J dropped 6 bases, with 12 bases sitting between them. The CDR3 runs 12 residues. Germline CDR1 DFQATT, CDR2 SNEGSKA (reference sequence). The CDR3 spells CSATRDVDGYTF. CDR3 bases: TGCAGTGCTACCCGGGACGTCGATGGCTACACCTTC.

This chain connects TRBV7-9 to TRBJ2-1; D uncertain. The CDR3 runs to 11 residues. Germline V gene lookup returns CDR1 SEHNR and CDR2 FQNEAQ (reference sequence). V dropped 5 bases and J dropped 10 bases, with 9 bases sitting between them. The CDR3 region has the DNA TGTGCCAGCAGCGCTAGGTCAGAGCAGTTCTTC. Translation: CASSARSEQFF.

The chain couples TRBV6-6 to TRBJ1-6; D unclear. The germline CDR1 and CDR2 sequences are MNHNY and SVGAGI (reference sequence). V was cut by 5 bases and J by 10 bases, with 12 bases left in between. This CDR3 comprises 13 residues. The CDR3 loop reads CASSIGNGSPLHF. The CDR3 DNA reads TGTGCCAGCAGTATCGGGAACGGGTCACCCCTCCACTTT.

The chain employs TRBV11-2 and TRBJ2-5; D may be TRBD2 (5 bases). The CDR3 length is 12 residues. The germline V gene encodes CDR1 SGHAT and CDR2 FQNNGV. Trimming cost V 3 bases and J 3 bases, with 5 bases left between them. DNA for the CDR3: TGTGCCAGCAGCTTGAGGGAAGAGACCCAGTACTTC. It codes for CASSLREETQYF.

This chain links TRBV7-8 with TRBJ2-2, with D possibly being TRBD1 or TRBD2 (5 bases each). Germline V gene lookup returns CDR1 SGHVS and CDR2 FQNEAQ. The CDR3 extends over 12 amino acids. The germline V and J ends were trimmed by 3 bases and 6 bases, with 5 bases remaining between them. The CDR3 DNA reads as TGTGCCAGCAGCTTGGGACCCGGGGAGCTGTTTTTT. As protein: CASSLGPGELFF.

This chain connects TRBV20-1 to TRBJ1-6, with D hard to call. The CDR3 totals 15 residues. Per the germline V gene, CDR1 is DFQATT and CDR2 is SNEGSKA (reference sequence). Trimming stripped 0 bases from V and 5 bases from J, with 11 bases between. The CDR3, as DNA: TGCAGTGCTAGAGATTCGCAGATCAATAATTCACCCCTCCACTTT. This sequence encodes CSARDSQINNSPLHF.

CDR3 nucleotides: TGTGCCAGCAGCGGGGGACAGGGTCGGGAGCAGTACTTC. It specifies CASSGGQGREQYF. The chain joins TRBV5-4 to TRBJ2-7; TRBD1 aligns across 9 bases. This CDR3 has 13 residues. The V segment lost 4 bases and the J segment 7 bases; nucleotides outside the gene matches: 6. Germline-derived CDR1 and CDR2 are SGHNT and YYREEE (reference sequence).

The chain is built from TRBV7-2 and TRBJ2-5, with D possibly being TRBD2 (5 bases). Trimming took off 4 bases at V and 6 bases at J, with 15 bases between the two ends. This CDR3 has 14 residues. The germline CDR1 and CDR2 sequences are SGHTA and FQGNSA. The CDR3 nucleotides are TGTGCCAGCAGCTCCCGAGAGCGGCCGAAGACCCAGTACTTC. Protein product: CASSSRERPKTQYF.

J is TRBJ2-7 and V is TRBV7-2, with 8 bases matching TRBD1. The CDR3 has 15 residues. After removal of 4 bases from V and 0 bases from J, the junction contained 5 bases not matched to a gene. Germline loops: CDR1 SGHTA, CDR2 FQGNSA. CDR3 sequence (DNA): TGTGCCAGCAGCTCGAGGACAGGGTCCTCCTACGAGCAGTACTTC. Translation: CASSSRTGSSYEQYF.